The 30 T cell receptor beta chains below come from one sample, sequenced in a study of blood T cells in healthy people across ages. Alongside a J-beta primer mix, a sample-barcoded 5' primer served in a second PCR lasting roughly 6 to 12 cycles. One entry per CDR3 protein results from TCRdb running MiXCR on the 5' RACE reads. The sample comprises 600,000 to 800,000 distinct CDR3 sequences, roughly 21% of which are singletons, and 3.5% to 4% rests with the top ten. What was sequenced was blood. The receptors were sampled from a man between 70 and 80 years old in good health.

This clonotype was detected a few times. CDR3 nucleotides: TGCGCCAGCAGCTACACAACCGGGACGGCGCCCTACGAGCAGTACTTC. This sequence encodes CASSYTTGTAPYEQYF. V and J are TRBV5-1 and TRBJ2-7, with D possibly being TRBD1 or TRBD2 (5 bases each). CDR3 length: 16 residues. Germline V gene sequence: CDR1 SGHRS, CDR2 YFSETQ. V lost 3 bases to trimming and J lost 2 bases, with 18 bases between them.

The rearrangement uses TRBV6-2 or TRBV6-3 and TRBJ2-5; D is unresolved. The end of the DNA aligns better with TRBJ2-7, so the J call may be wrong. Per germline, CDR1 MNHEY and CDR2 SVGEGT. The CDR3 runs to 15 residues. CDR3 DNA sequence: TGTGCCAGCAGCCGCCCCGTGGGCCTCTCCTACGAGCAGTACTTC. Amino acids: CASSRPVGLSYEQYF.

This clonotype was counted only a few times. Possible read error: a much larger clone is one base away. CDR3 loop: CAISEPDSPYEQYF. The CDR3 nucleotides are TGTGCCATCAGTGAGCCGGACTCACCCTACGAGCAGTACTTC. The chain links TRBV10-3 to TRBJ2-1; D perhaps matches TRBD2 (5 bases). The J call is in doubt because the DNA end fits TRBJ2-7 better. This CDR3 is built from 14 residues. CDR1 and CDR2 (germline): ENHRY, SYGVKD.

There are many counts of this clonotype. The CDR3 DNA is TGTGCCAGCAGCCAAGGGGACGGGAGTGGGCAGTTCTTC. Amino acids: CASSQGDGSGQFF. The V and J genes are TRBV3-1 and TRBJ2-5; weak D call: TRBD2 (6 bases). With the DNA end fitting TRBJ2-1 better, the J assignment may be wrong. Germline V gene data show CDR1 as LGHDT and CDR2 as YNNKEL (reference sequence). The CDR3 extends over 13 amino acids.

This clonotype was detected only a few times. This chain uses TRBV9 with TRBJ1-3, with a possible D match to TRBD1 (6 bases). From germline, CDR1 is SGDLS and CDR2 YYNGEE. The CDR3 has 15 residues. Trimming pared 4 bases from V and 0 bases from J, leaving 11 bases between. In DNA form, the CDR3 reads TGTGCCAGCAGCCCCGGGACAAGCTCTGGAAACACCATATATTTT. Translating it yields CASSPGTSSGNTIYF.

This clonotype has a count of ten or more. V is TRBV2 and J is TRBJ2-5, with 12 nucleotides matching TRBD2. The J call is uncertain, as TRBJ2-7 better fits the DNA end. This CDR3 has 19 residues. Germline CDR1 reads SNHLY; CDR2 reads FYNNEI. The CDR3 DNA is TGTGCCAGCAGCGTTGTGGGACTAGCGGGTAAAACAAGCTCCTACGAGCAGTACTTC. Protein: CASSVVGLAGKTSSYEQYF.

The J gene is TRBJ2-5, the V gene TRBV5-1, with 12 positions matching TRBD1. The V and J ends lost 6 bases and 5 bases, in that order; junction bases with no gene match: 8. There are 15 residues in the CDR3. Per the germline V gene, CDR1 is SGHRS and CDR2 is YFSETQ. The DNA of the CDR3 is TGCGCCAGCAAATCGGGACAGGGGGCTCGGGAGACCCAGTACTTC. Translated: CASKSGQGARETQYF. Drawing the rest from reference TRBV5-1 and TRBJ2-5, the complete variable domain is KAGVTQTPRYLIKTRGQQVTLSCSPISGHRSVSWYQQTPGQGLQFLFEYFSETQRNKGNFPGRFSGRQFSNSRSEMNVSTLELGDSALYLCASKSGQGARETQYFGPGTRLLVL.

The sample holds many counts of this clonotype. This chain joins TRBV20-1 and TRBJ2-7; D assignment may be TRBD1 or TRBD2 (5 bases each). Germline-derived CDR1 and CDR2 are DFQATT and SNEGSKA (reference sequence). V was trimmed by 6 bases and J by 1 base, leaving 10 bases between them. The CDR3 has 12 residues. Here the CDR3 DNA reads TGCAGTGCCGGGGCTAAATCCTACGAGCAGTACTTC. Its translation: CSAGAKSYEQYF.

This clonotype occurred a few times. The rearrangement links TRBV25-1 to TRBJ1-6; weak D call: TRBD1 (6 bases). V dropped 5 bases and J dropped 10 bases, with 15 bases sitting between them. There are 14 residues in the CDR3. The germline gives CDR1 MGHDK, CDR2 SYGVNS. The CDR3 DNA reads as TGTGCCAGCAGTATAAAGGGAGGGGGATCACCCCTCCACTTT. Its protein product is CASSIKGGGSPLHF.

Only a few counts were recorded for this clonotype. This chain connects TRBV28 to TRBJ1-1; D is undetermined. The CDR3 is made up of 14 amino acids. Trimming left V 3 bases short and J 6 bases short, with 14 bases between. Germline V gene lookup returns CDR1 MDHEN and CDR2 SYDVKM. CDR3 nucleotides: TGTGCCAGCAGTTTTTTAATCGGATCTCCTGAAGCTTTCTTT. Amino acids: CASSFLIGSPEAFF.

This clonotype came up a few times. It may be a read error: a sequence one base away is much more abundant. The V and J genes are TRBV10-3 and TRBJ2-7; 7 nucleotides line up with TRBD1. The closer fit of TRBJ2-5 to the DNA end suggests the J call may be wrong. The CDR3 covers 13 residues. Germline CDR1 ENHRY, CDR2 SYGVKD. CDR3 nucleotide sequence: TGTGCCATCAGTGAGGGACAGGAAGAGACCCAGTACTTC. Translating it yields CAISEGQEETQYF.

This clonotype was seen a few times. The rearrangement links TRBV3-1 to TRBJ2-1; TRBD2 agrees at 9 bases. CDR1 LGHDT and CDR2 YNNKEL come from the germline V gene (reference sequence). This CDR3 contains 14 residues. J gave up 8 bases and V 5 bases, and 7 bases lay outside the gene matches. The DNA for the CDR3 is TGTGCCAGCAGCATGGCGGGAGGGCCGGATGAGCAGTTCTTC. Amino acids: CASSMAGGPDEQFF.

This clonotype has a count of ten or more. The chain combines TRBV7-2 with TRBJ2-5; a weak D match, TRBD2 (6 bases). Germline V gene data show CDR1 as SGHTA and CDR2 as FQGNSA. The length of the CDR3 is 14 residues. The V gene lost 6 bases and the J gene lost 7 bases, with 18 bases spanning the gap. The CDR3 DNA reads TGTGCCAGCAGTTCCGGACTACCCTCAGCGACCCAGTACTTC. Residues: CASSSGLPSATQYF. The full variable domain, with the rest looked up from reference TRBV7-2 and TRBJ2-5, is GAGVSQSPSNKVTEKGKDVELRCDPISGHTALYWYRQSLGQGLEFLIYFQGNSAPDKSGLPSDRFSAERTGGSVSTLTIQRTQQEDSAVYLCASSSGLPSATQYFGPGTRLLVL.

V gene TRBV9 combines with J gene TRBJ2-3, with D perhaps matching TRBD1 (7 bases). Germline V gene sequence: CDR1 SGDLS, CDR2 YYNGEE. With 0 bases removed from V and 4 bases from J, the gap between germline ends came to 12 bases. The CDR3 sequence is 15 residues long. The CDR3 nucleotides read TGTGCCAGCAGCGTAGGGTCCAGGGGGGCAGATACGCAGTATTTT. Its protein product is CASSVGSRGADTQYF.

This clonotype was seen a single time. Compared with germline, one end of the junction differs, possibly owing to a read error. This chain connects TRBV20-1 to TRBJ2-5; D gene ambiguous. This CDR3 has 15 residues. CDR1 is DFQATT and CDR2 is SNEGSKA in the germline V gene (reference sequence). The CDR3 sequence is CSGRDRKVLEETQYF. The CDR3 nucleotides are TGCAGTGGTAGAGATAGGAAGGTTCTTGAAGAGACCCAGTACTTC.

The rearrangement uses TRBV12-3 or TRBV12-4 and TRBJ2-5, with unresolved D. The J call may not be correct, given that the DNA end is closer to TRBJ2-1. This CDR3 is built from 14 residues. CDR3 bases: TGTGCCAGCAGTTTAACTCGGCTGTACAATGAGCAGTTCTTC. This translates into CASSLTRLYNEQFF.

The chain uses TRBV6-5 and TRBJ2-4; either TRBD1 or TRBD2 may fit D (5 bases each). V dropped 6 bases and J dropped 4 bases, with 10 bases sitting between them. Germline CDR1 and CDR2: MNHEY and SVGAGI. The CDR3 has 13 residues. The CDR3 DNA sequence: TGTGCCAGCAGCCGGGACGGAAAAAACATTCAGTACTTC. This encodes CASSRDGKNIQYF.

This clonotype was seen more than once but under ten times. The chain carries TRBV7-3 and TRBJ2-6; 9 bases align to TRBD1. The length of the CDR3 is 21 residues. CDR1 SGHTA and CDR2 FQGTGA come from the germline V gene. After removal of 2 bases from V and 0 bases from J, the junction contained 14 bases not matched to a gene. The CDR3 spells CASSLLPQQTGGNSGANVLTF. Written as DNA, the CDR3 is TGTGCCAGCAGCTTACTCCCACAACAGACAGGGGGTAACTCTGGGGCCAACGTCCTGACTTTC.

This clonotype was seen repeatedly, ten times or more. This sequence joins TRBV6-5 and TRBJ1-2, with 10 bases that match TRBD1. Trimming cost V 6 bases and J 4 bases; bases outside gene matches: 2. Germline V gives CDR1 MNHEY, CDR2 SVGAGI. The CDR3 consists of 13 residues. CDR3 sequence (DNA): TGTGCCAGCAGCCGGACAGGGGGCTATGGCTACACCTTC. Its translation is CASSRTGGYGYTF.

Only a few counts were recorded for this clonotype. The chain recombines TRBV10-3 with TRBJ1-4; TRBD1 agrees at 8 bases. CDR1 and CDR2 (germline): ENHRY, SYGVKD. After removal of 10 bases from V and 6 bases from J, the junction contained 4 bases not matched to a gene. The CDR3 is 12 residues long. CDR3 nucleotides: TGTGCCACCGACAGGGGAGATGAAAAACTGTTTTTT. Its protein product is CATDRGDEKLFF.

CDR3 nucleotides: TGTGCCAGCACATTAGGCGAGGGCGGAATCACAGATACGCAGTATTTT. Translation gives CASTLGEGGITDTQYF. The chain employs TRBV6-2 or TRBV6-3 and TRBJ2-3, with D maybe TRBD2 (5 bases). V was shortened by 7 bases and J by 2 bases, with 19 bases between the two germline ends. CDR1 is MNHEY and CDR2 is SVGEGT in the germline V gene. This CDR3 comprises 16 residues.

This clonotype has more than one count but fewer than ten. This chain connects TRBV5-1 to TRBJ1-4; D may be TRBD1 (5 bases). Germline CDR1 and CDR2: SGHRS and YFSETQ. CDR3 size: 14 residues. Trimming shortened V by 0 bases and J by 8 bases, and 11 bases separated the two germline ends. CDR3: CASSLGDGREKLFF. CDR3 nucleotides: TGCGCCAGCAGCTTGGGGGACGGGAGAGAAAAACTGTTTTTT.

The chain has TRBV9 and TRBJ2-3, with TRBD2 matching over 10 bases. The junction had 5 bases not matched to a gene; V was cut back by 5 bases and J by 2 bases. There are 15 residues in the CDR3. In germline, CDR1 is SGDLS, CDR2 YYNGEE. CDR3 nucleotides: TGTGCCAGCAGTATGACTAGCGGGCCCACAGATACGCAGTATTTT. It yields the protein CASSMTSGPTDTQYF.

About this clonotype itself: One junction end does not reproduce the germline sequence, and a read error may be involved. The chain couples TRBV28 to TRBJ2-1; 9 positions agree with TRBD2. From germline, CDR1 is MDHEN and CDR2 SYDVKM. This CDR3 is 13 amino acids long. The CDR3 nucleotides read TGTGCCAGCAGCCGGACTAGCGACGATGAGCGGTTCTTC. Translating gives CASSRTSDDERFF. Together with reference TRBV28 and TRBJ2-1, the CDR3 gives the full variable domain: DVKVTQSSRYLVKRTGEKVFLECVQDMDHENMFWYRQDPGLGLRLIYFSYDVKMKEKGDIPEGYSVSREKKERFSLILESASTNQTSMYLCASSRTSDDERFFGPGTRLTVL.

The rearrangement links TRBV5-1 to TRBJ2-5, with TRBD1 matching 8 bases. Germline V CDR1 and CDR2: SGHRS, YFSETQ. The CDR3 covers 15 residues. V lost 0 bases and J lost 5; bases outside the gene matches: 6. CDR3 sequence: CASSLGQGAMETQYF. Here the CDR3 DNA reads TGCGCCAGCAGCTTGGGTCAGGGGGCGATGGAGACCCAGTACTTC. The entire variable domain, with the rest obtained from reference TRBV5-1 and TRBJ2-5, is as follows: KAGVTQTPRYLIKTRGQQVTLSCSPISGHRSVSWYQQTPGQGLQFLFEYFSETQRNKGNFPGRFSGRQFSNSRSEMNVSTLELGDSALYLCASSLGQGAMETQYFGPGTRLLVL.

V is TRBV7-2 and J is TRBJ2-1; 11 positions match TRBD1. Per the germline V gene, CDR1 is SGHTA and CDR2 is FQGNSA. The CDR3 covers 18 residues. J was trimmed by 4 bases and V by 1 base; bases with no gene match: 9. The CDR3 sequence is CASSLGWDRGRKYNEQFF. CDR3 in DNA: TGTGCCAGCAGCTTAGGATGGGACAGGGGGAGAAAATACAATGAGCAGTTCTTC. The variable domain in full, completed from reference TRBV7-2 and TRBJ2-1, reads GAGVSQSPSNKVTEKGKDVELRCDPISGHTALYWYRQSLGQGLEFLIYFQGNSAPDKSGLPSDRFSAERTGGSVSTLTIQRTQQEDSAVYLCASSLGWDRGRKYNEQFFGPGTRLTVL.

This clonotype appeared a few times. V usage is TRBV5-1 and J usage is TRBJ2-5; maybe TRBD2 (5 bases). The CDR3 contains 13 residues. V dropped 7 bases and J dropped 2 bases, with 12 bases sitting between them. Per germline, CDR1 SGHRS and CDR2 YFSETQ. In nucleotides, the CDR3 is TGCGCCAGCGCGGGCGGGCATCAAGAGACCCAGTACTTC. Protein product: CASAGGHQETQYF.

This clonotype was detected a few times. This rearrangement joins TRBV5-1 to TRBJ2-5, with TRBD1 matching over 8 bases. With the DNA end fitting TRBJ2-7 better, the J assignment may be wrong. From germline, CDR1 is SGHRS and CDR2 YFSETQ. The CDR3 has 15 amino acids. The CDR3 is CASSRSGTGNYEQYF. In DNA, the CDR3 is TGCGCCAGCAGCCGCTCTGGGACAGGTAACTACGAGCAGTACTTC.

V usage is TRBV3-1 and J usage is TRBJ1-4, with D possibly TRBD1 on 6 matching bases. This CDR3 comprises 13 residues. V was clipped by 4 bases and J by 8 bases, with 11 bases between them. CDR1 is LGHDT, CDR2 YNNKEL, per germline (reference sequence). CDR3 sequence: CASSPSDREKLFF. The CDR3 DNA reads TGTGCCAGCAGCCCTTCTGACAGGGAAAAACTGTTTTTT.

The chain has TRBV11-2 and TRBJ1-3; D unresolved. This CDR3 spans 17 amino acids. With 2 bases removed from V and 1 base from J, the gap between germline ends came to 15 bases. Looked up from germline, CDR1 is SGHAT and CDR2 is FQNNGV. The CDR3 region is CASSLSRRRQSGNTIYF. Here the CDR3 DNA reads TGTGCCAGCAGCTTAAGCAGGCGCCGGCAATCTGGAAACACCATATATTTT.